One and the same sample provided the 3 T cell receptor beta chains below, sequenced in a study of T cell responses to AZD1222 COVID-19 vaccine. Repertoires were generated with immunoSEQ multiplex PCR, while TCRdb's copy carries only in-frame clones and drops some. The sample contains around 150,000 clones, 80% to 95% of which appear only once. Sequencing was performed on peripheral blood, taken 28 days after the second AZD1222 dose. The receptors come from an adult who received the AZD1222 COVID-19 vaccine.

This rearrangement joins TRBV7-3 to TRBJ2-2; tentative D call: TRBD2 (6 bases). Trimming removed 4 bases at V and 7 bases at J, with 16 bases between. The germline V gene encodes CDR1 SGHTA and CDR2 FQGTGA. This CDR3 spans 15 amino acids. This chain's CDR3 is CASSSRAGRGGELFF. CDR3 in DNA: TGTGCCAGCAGCTCCAGGGCGGGGCGGGGCGGGGAGCTGTTTTTT.

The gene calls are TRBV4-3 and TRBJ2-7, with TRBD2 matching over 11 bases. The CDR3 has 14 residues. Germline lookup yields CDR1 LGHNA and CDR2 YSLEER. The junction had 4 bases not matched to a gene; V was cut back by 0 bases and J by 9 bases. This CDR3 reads CASSQEVAGGRQYF. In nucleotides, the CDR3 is TGCGCCAGCAGCCAAGAGGTAGCGGGAGGGAGGCAGTACTTC.

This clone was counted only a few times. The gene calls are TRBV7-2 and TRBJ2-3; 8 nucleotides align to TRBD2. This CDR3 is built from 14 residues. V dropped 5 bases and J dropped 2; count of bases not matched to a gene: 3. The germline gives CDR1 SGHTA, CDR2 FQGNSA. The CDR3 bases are TGTGCCAGCAGCCCAGGACTAGCCACAGATACGCAGTATTTT. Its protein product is CASSPGLATDTQYF.